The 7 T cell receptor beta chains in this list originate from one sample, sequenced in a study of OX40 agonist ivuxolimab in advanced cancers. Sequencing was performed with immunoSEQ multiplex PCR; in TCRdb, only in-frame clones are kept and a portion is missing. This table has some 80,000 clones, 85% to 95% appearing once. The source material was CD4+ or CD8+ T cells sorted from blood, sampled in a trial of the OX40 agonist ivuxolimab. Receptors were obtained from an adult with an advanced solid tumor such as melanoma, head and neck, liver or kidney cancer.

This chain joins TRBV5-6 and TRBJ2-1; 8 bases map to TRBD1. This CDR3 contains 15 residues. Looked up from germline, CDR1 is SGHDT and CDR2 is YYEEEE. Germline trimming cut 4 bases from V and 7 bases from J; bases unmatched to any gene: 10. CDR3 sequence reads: CASSPGTGGGNEQFF. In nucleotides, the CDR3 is TGTGCCAGCAGCCCAGGGACAGGCGGTGGGAATGAGCAGTTCTTC.

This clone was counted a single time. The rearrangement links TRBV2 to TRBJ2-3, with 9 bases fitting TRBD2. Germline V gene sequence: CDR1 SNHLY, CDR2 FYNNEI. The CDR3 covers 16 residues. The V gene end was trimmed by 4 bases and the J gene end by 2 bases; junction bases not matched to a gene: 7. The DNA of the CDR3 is TGTGCCAGCAGTGTGGGCGGGAGGGGCCCCACAGATACGCAGTATTTT. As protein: CASSVGGRGPTDTQYF.

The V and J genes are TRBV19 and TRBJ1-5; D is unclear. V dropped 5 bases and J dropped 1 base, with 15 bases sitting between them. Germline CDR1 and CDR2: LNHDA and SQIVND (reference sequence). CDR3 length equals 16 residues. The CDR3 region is CASSPPPGISNQPQHF. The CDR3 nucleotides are TGTGCCAGTAGTCCCCCGCCGGGGATAAGCAATCAGCCCCAGCATTTT.

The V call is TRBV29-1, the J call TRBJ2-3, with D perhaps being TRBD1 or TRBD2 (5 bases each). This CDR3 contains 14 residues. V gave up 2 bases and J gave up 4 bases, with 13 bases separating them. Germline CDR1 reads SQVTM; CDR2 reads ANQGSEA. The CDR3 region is CSVETPQGPDTQYF. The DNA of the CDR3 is TGCAGCGTTGAAACCCCCCAGGGACCAGATACGCAGTATTTT.

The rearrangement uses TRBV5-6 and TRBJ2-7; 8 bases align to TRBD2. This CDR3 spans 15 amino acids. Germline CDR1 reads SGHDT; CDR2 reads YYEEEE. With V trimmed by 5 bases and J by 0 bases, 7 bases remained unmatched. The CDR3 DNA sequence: TGTGCCAGCAGGCAATTAGCGGGGAGCTCCTACGAGCAGTACTTC. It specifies CASRQLAGSSYEQYF.

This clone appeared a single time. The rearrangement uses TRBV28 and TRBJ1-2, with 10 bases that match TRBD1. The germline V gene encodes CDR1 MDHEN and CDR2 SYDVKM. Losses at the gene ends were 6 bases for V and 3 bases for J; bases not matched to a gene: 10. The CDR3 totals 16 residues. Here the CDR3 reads CASSPGTGTGDYGYTF. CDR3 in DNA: TGTGCCAGCAGCCCTGGAACCGGGACAGGGGACTATGGCTACACCTTC.

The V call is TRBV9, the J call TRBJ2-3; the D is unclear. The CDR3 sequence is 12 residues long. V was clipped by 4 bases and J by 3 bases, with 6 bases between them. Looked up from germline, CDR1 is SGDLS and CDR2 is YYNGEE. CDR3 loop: CASSPPTDTQYF. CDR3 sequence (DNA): TGTGCCAGCAGCCCCCCGACAGATACGCAGTATTTT.